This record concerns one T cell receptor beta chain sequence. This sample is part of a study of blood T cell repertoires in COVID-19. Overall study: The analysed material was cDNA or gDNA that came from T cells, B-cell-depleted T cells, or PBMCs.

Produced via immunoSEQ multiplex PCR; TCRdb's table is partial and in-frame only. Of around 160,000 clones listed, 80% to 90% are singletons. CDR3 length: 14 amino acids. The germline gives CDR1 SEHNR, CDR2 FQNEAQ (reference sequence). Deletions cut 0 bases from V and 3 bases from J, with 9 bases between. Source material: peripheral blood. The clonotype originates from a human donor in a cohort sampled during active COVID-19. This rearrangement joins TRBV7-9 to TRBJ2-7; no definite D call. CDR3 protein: CASSLAAQVYEQYF. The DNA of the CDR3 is TGTGCCAGCAGCTTAGCGGCTCAGGTCTACGAGCAGTACTTC.